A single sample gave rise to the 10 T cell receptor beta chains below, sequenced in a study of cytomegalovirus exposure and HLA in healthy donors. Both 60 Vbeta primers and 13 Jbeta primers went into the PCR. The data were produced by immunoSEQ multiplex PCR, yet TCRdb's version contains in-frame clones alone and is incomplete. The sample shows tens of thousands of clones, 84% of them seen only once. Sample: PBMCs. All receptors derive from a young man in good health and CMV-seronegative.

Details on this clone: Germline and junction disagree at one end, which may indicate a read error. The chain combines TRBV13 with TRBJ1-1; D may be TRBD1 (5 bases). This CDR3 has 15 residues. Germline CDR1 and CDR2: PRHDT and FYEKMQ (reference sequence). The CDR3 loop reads CASSLGGAVHTDAFF. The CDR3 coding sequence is TGTGCCAGCAGCTTAGGAGGGGCTGTGCACACTGACGCTTTCTTT.

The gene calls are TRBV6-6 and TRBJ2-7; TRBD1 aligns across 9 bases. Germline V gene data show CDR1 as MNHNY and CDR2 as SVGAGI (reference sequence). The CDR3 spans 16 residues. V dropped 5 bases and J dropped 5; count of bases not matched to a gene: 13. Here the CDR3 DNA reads TGTGCCAGCAGTAAACCGGGACAGGGAAGGTGGAACGAGCAGTACTTC. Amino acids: CASSKPGQGRWNEQYF.

The CDR3 coding sequence is TGTGCCAGCAGTTACTTTCCCGGGACAAACACCGGGGAGCTGTTTTTT. Translating it yields CASSYFPGTNTGELFF. The rearrangement links TRBV6-5 to TRBJ2-2, with D perhaps TRBD1 (6 bases). The V gene lost 1 base and the J gene lost 2 bases, with 11 bases spanning the gap. The CDR3 consists of 16 residues. The germline V gene has CDR1 MNHEY and CDR2 SVGAGI.

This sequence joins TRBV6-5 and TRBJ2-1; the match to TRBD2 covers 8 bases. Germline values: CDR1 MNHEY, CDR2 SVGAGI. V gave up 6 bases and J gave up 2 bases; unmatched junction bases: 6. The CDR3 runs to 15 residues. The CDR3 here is CASRPPGGAYNEQFF. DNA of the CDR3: TGTGCCAGCAGACCACCGGGGGGGGCCTACAATGAGCAGTTCTTC.

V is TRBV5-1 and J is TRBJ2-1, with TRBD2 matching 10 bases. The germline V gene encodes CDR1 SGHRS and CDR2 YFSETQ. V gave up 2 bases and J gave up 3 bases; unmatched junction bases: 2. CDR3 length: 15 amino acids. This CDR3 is CASSFGLAVYNEQFF. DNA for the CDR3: TGCGCCAGCAGCTTTGGACTAGCGGTCTACAATGAGCAGTTCTTC. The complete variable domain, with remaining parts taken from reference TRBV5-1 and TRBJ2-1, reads KAGVTQTPRYLIKTRGQQVTLSCSPISGHRSVSWYQQTPGQGLQFLFEYFSETQRNKGNFPGRFSGRQFSNSRSEMNVSTLELGDSALYLCASSFGLAVYNEQFFGPGTRLTVL.

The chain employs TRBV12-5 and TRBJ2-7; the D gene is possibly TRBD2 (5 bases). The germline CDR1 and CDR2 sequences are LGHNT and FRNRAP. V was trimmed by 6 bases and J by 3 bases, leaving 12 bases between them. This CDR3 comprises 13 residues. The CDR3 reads CASGQDEGYEQYF. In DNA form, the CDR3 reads TGTGCTAGTGGCCAGGATGAGGGCTACGAGCAGTACTTC.

Here the CDR3 reads CASSRDPGGINEKLFF. Here the CDR3 DNA reads TGCGCCAGCAGCCGAGATCCGGGGGGAATAAATGAAAAACTGTTTTTT. This chain links TRBV5-1 with TRBJ1-4; a weak D match, TRBD1 (5 bases). V shed 4 bases and J shed 5 bases, with 18 bases lying between them. The CDR3 covers 16 residues. Germline V gives CDR1 SGHRS, CDR2 YFSETQ.

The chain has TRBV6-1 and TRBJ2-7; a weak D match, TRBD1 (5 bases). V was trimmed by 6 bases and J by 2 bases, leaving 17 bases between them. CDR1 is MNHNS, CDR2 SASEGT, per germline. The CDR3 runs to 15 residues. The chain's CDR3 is CASSSETGHTYEQYF. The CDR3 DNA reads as TGTGCCAGCAGCTCCGAGACTGGACATACCTACGAGCAGTACTTC.

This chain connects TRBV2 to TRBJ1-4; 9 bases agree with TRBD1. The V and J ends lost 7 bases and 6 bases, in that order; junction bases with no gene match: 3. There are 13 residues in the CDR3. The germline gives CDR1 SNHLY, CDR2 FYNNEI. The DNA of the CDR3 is TGTGCCAGCAACAGGGGGCGCGATGAAAAACTGTTTTTT. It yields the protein CASNRGRDEKLFF.

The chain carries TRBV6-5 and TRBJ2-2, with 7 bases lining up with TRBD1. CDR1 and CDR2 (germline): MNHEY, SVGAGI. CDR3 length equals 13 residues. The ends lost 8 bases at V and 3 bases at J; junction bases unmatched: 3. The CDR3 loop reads CASGTGDTGELFF. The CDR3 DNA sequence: TGTGCCAGCGGCACAGGGGACACCGGGGAGCTGTTTTTT.